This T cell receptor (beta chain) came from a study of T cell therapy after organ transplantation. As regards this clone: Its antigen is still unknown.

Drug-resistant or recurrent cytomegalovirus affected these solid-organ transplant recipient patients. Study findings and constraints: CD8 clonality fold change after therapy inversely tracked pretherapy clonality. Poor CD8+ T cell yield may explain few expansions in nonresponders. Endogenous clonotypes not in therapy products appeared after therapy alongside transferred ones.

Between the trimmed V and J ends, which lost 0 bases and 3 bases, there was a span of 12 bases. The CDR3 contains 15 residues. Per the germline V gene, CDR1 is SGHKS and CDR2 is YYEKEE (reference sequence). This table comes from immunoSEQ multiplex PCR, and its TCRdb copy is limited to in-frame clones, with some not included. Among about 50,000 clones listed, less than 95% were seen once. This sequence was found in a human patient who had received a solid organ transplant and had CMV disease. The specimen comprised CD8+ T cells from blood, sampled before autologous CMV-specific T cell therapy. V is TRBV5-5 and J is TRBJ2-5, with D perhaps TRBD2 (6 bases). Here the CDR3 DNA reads TGTGCCAGCAGCTTGGCCATGGCTAGCGAAGAGACCCAGTACTTC. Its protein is CASSLAMASEETQYF.